This T cell receptor beta chain was identified during a study of cytotoxic CD8 clonotypes in ibrutinib-treated CLL. Sequencing used immunoSEQ multiplex PCR; TCRdb keeps in-frame clones, though not all of them. The sample has under 300,000 clones, roughly 74% seen once. In germline, CDR1 is SGHNT, CDR2 YYREEE (reference sequence). V was pared by 4 bases and J by 4 bases, with 12 bases between. The CDR3 totals 14 residues. This TCR came from a human donor with chronic lymphocytic leukemia. The starting material was PBMCs, obtained after 24 months of ibrutinib treatment. V and J are TRBV5-4 and TRBJ2-1; D gene ambiguous. The CDR3 nucleotides read TGTGCCAGCAGCCCCACAAACCTGTACAATGAGCAGTTCTTC. This encodes CASSPTNLYNEQFF.